Below are 2 T cell receptor beta chains sequenced from a single sample in a study of cytomegalovirus exposure and HLA in healthy donors. The PCR made use of 60 Vbeta and 13 Jbeta primers. Method: immunoSEQ multiplex PCR; TCRdb's copy keeps in-frame clones and lacks some. Among about 190,000 clones listed, over 70% were seen once. The sequencing sample was made of PBMCs. The receptors stem from a woman between 25 and 40 years old in good health and CMV-seropositive.

The rearrangement joins TRBV19 to TRBJ2-2; TRBD2 aligns across 8 bases. The CDR3 is 17 residues long. V lost 5 bases to trimming and J lost 6 bases; unmatched junction nucleotides: 14. CDR1 is LNHDA and CDR2 is SQIVND in the germline V gene (reference sequence). The CDR3 DNA is TGTGCCAGTAGTCTCTATTACCCGGGAGGGCCAGCCGGGGAGCTGTTTTTT. This sequence encodes CASSLYYPGGPAGELFF.

This chain uses TRBV19 with TRBJ2-1; 7 nucleotides align to TRBD1. V shed 6 bases, J shed 9 bases, and the junction held 11 bases outside the gene matches. Per germline, CDR1 LNHDA and CDR2 SQIVND (reference sequence). The CDR3 totals 14 residues. CDR3 region: CASRSAPDRIEQFF. The CDR3 region has the DNA TGTGCCAGTAGGTCTGCGCCGGACAGGATTGAGCAGTTCTTC.